The T cell receptor beta chain under discussion was sequenced for a study of blood T cell repertoires in COVID-19. Study-wide context: The analysed material was cDNA or gDNA that came from T cells, B-cell-depleted T cells, or PBMCs.

Germline values: CDR1 SEHNR, CDR2 FQNEAQ (reference sequence). V lost 1 base and J 8 bases, leaving 14 bases between the germline ends. This CDR3 is 14 amino acids long. Participants came from about 23 US areas, aged about 18 to 90 years. Participants' reported clinical history set cohort assignment. Authors' analysis steps: Amplified reference gene primers provided the basis for estimating nucleated cell counts. The method was immunoSEQ multiplex PCR; TCRdb's version includes in-frame clones alone and lacks a portion of them. The V and J calls and clone size were taken over from that table, and D and trimming were inferred from the DNA. The table lists a few hundred thousand clones, 80% of them singletons.

This clonotype was sampled from a woman aged 40 to 55 with acute COVID-19. Specimen: PBMCs or T cells enriched from blood (not recorded which). The J gene is TRBJ1-1, the V gene TRBV7-9; D might be TRBD1 (6 bases). The CDR3 DNA sequence: TGTGCCAGCAGCTTAGGGGGGCTACGTTTCGAAGCTTTCTTT. Translated: CASSLGGLRFEAFF.